This is a list of T cell receptor beta chains from one sample in a study of sequential checkpoint blockade in melanoma. Repertoires were generated with immunoSEQ multiplex PCR, while TCRdb's copy carries only in-frame clones and drops some. The sample holds under 8,000 clones; approximately 80% are singletons and the top ten take roughly 7.4%. Sequences were derived from CD8+ T cells sorted from blood (inferred from file names), sampled from a patient given nivolumab and ipilimumab in sequence. Receptors originate from a human donor with melanoma. CDR3s include the opening cysteine and the closing phenylalanine or tryptophan. The D gene is left open where the match is weak. Size tells how often a clone was seen (once, few, many) or the class of an expanded clone, and some rows leave it out.

clone size: NA
D gene: NA
J gene: TRBJ2-1
V gene: TRBV11-3
CDR3 DNA: TGTGCCAGCAGCTTAGCCCTAGCGTCCAATGAGCAGTTCTTC
CDR3 protein: CASSLALASNEQFF

clone size: NA
D gene: TRBD1
J gene: TRBJ2-5
V gene: TRBV4-1
CDR3 DNA: TGCGCCAGCAGCCAATGGACAGGGTCCCAAGAGACCCAGTACTTC
CDR3 protein: CASSQWTGSQETQYF

clone size: NA
D gene: NA
J gene: TRBJ2-1
V gene: TRBV27
CDR3 DNA: TGTGCCAGCAGTGAACTAGGCAATGAGCAGTTCTTC
CDR3 protein: CASSELGNEQFF

clone size: once
D gene: NA
J gene: TRBJ2-1
V gene: TRBV7-7
CDR3 DNA: TGTGCTAGCAGCTTGGCACCTTTCCAGGGAAATGAGCAGTTCTTC
CDR3 protein: CASSLAPFQGNEQFF

clone size: NA
D gene: NA
J gene: TRBJ2-7
V gene: TRBV19
CDR3 DNA: TGTGCCAGTAGTTCCGGGTACGAGCAGTACTTC
CDR3 protein: CASSSGYEQYF

clone size: once
D gene: NA
J gene: TRBJ2-1
V gene: TRBV6-5
CDR3 DNA: TGTGCCAGCAGTTACTCAGGCAGGAATGAGCAGTTCTTC
CDR3 protein: CASSYSGRNEQFF

clone size: NA
D gene: NA
J gene: TRBJ2-1
V gene: TRBV5-6
CDR3 DNA: TGTGCCAGCAGCTGGGGGCTAGCGGCAAGGAATGAGCAGTTCTTC
CDR3 protein: CASSWGLAARNEQFF

clone size: once
D gene: TRBD2
J gene: TRBJ2-1
V gene: TRBV19
CDR3 DNA: TGTGCCAGTAGTATAGGAAGGAGCCTAGCGGGAGGCATTGAGCAGTTCTTC
CDR3 protein: CASSIGRSLAGGIEQFF

clone size: NA
D gene: NA
J gene: TRBJ2-7
V gene: TRBV20-1
CDR3 DNA: TGCAGTGCTAGTGAGGGCGAGCAGTACTTC
CDR3 protein: CSASEGEQYF

clone size: NA
D gene: NA
J gene: TRBJ2-2
V gene: TRBV7-9
CDR3 DNA: TGTGCCAGCAGCTTAAGACTAGAGGCCGGGGAGCTGTTTTTT
CDR3 protein: CASSLRLEAGELFF

clone size: NA
D gene: TRBD1
J gene: TRBJ2-4
V gene: TRBV4-2
CDR3 DNA: TGTGCCAGCAGCCAAAACAGGGGGATAGCCAAAAACATTCAGTACTTC
CDR3 protein: CASSQNRGIAKNIQYF

clone size: NA
D gene: TRBD1
J gene: TRBJ1-2
V gene: TRBV27
CDR3 DNA: TGTGCCAGCAGCCAGTACTGGGACAGTAACTATGGCTACACCTTC
CDR3 protein: CASSQYWDSNYGYTF

clone size: NA
D gene: TRBD1
J gene: TRBJ2-1
V gene: TRBV15
CDR3 DNA: TGTGCCACCAGCAGTGACAGGGACAATGAGCAGTTCTTC
CDR3 protein: CATSSDRDNEQFF

clone size: NA
D gene: NA
J gene: TRBJ2-2
V gene: TRBV5-6
CDR3 DNA: TGTGCCAGCAGCTCGGATGGGTGGGAGGAGACCGGGGAGCTGTTTTTT
CDR3 protein: CASSSDGWEETGELFF

clone size: NA
D gene: NA
J gene: TRBJ1-1
V gene: TRBV4-1
CDR3 DNA: TGCGCCAGCAGCCCGTTCGGAGGGGCTCGGGGCACTGAAGCTTTCTTT
CDR3 protein: CASSPFGGARGTEAFF

clone size: NA
D gene: NA
J gene: TRBJ2-7
V gene: TRBV13
CDR3 DNA: TGTGCCAGCAGCTTAGAGGAGGGATCATCCTACGAGCAGTACTTC
CDR3 protein: CASSLEEGSSYEQYF

clone size: NA
D gene: NA
J gene: TRBJ2-3
V gene: TRBV7-9
CDR3 DNA: TGTGCCAGCAGCTTAGCGGACTTCACAGATACGCAGTATTTT
CDR3 protein: CASSLADFTDTQYF

clone size: NA
D gene: NA
J gene: TRBJ2-5
V gene: TRBV1
CDR3 DNA: TGCACCAGCAGCCGGGGACTAGCGGGGCCTCAAGAGACCCAGTACTTC
CDR3 protein: CTSSRGLAGPQETQYF

clone size: NA
D gene: NA
J gene: TRBJ2-7
V gene: TRBV28
CDR3 DNA: TGTGCCAGCAGTTTATATCAGGATCCCACCTACGAGCAGTACTTC
CDR3 protein: CASSLYQDPTYEQYF

clone size: NA
D gene: TRBD1
J gene: TRBJ2-1
V gene: TRBV27
CDR3 DNA: TGTGCCAGCAGTGACAGGGGGCCCTACAATGAGCAGTTCTTC
CDR3 protein: CASSDRGPYNEQFF

clone size: NA
D gene: NA
J gene: TRBJ2-1
V gene: TRBV19
CDR3 DNA: TGTGCCAGTAGTATAGCCGGGTTCAATGAGCAGTTCTTC
CDR3 protein: CASSIAGFNEQFF

clone size: NA
D gene: NA
J gene: TRBJ2-2
V gene: TRBV5-5
CDR3 DNA: TGTGCCAGCAGAATCGACAGATCCACCGGGGAGCTGTTTTTT
CDR3 protein: CASRIDRSTGELFF

clone size: NA
D gene: NA
J gene: TRBJ1-1
V gene: TRBV7-8
CDR3 DNA: TGTGCCAGCAGCTCTCAGGCGTACACTGAAGCTTTCTTT
CDR3 protein: CASSSQAYTEAFF

clone size: NA
D gene: NA
J gene: TRBJ2-5
V gene: TRBV7-9
CDR3 DNA: TGTGCCAGCACTGGCGAGACCCAGTACTTC
CDR3 protein: CASTGETQYF

clone size: NA
D gene: NA
J gene: TRBJ2-1
V gene: TRBV9
CDR3 DNA: TGTGCCAGCAGCGTAGAAGTATCGGGCAATGAGCAGTTCTTC
CDR3 protein: CASSVEVSGNEQFF

clone size: NA
D gene: TRBD1
J gene: TRBJ1-1
V gene: TRBV7-6
CDR3 DNA: TGTGCCAGCAGCTCTTCCCCCCTACAGGGGGGGTTAACGAACACTGAAGCTTTCTTT
CDR3 protein: CASSSSPLQGGLTNTEAFF

clone size: once
D gene: NA
J gene: TRBJ2-1
V gene: TRBV27
CDR3 DNA: TGTGCCAGCAGTCCGCTTTACTACCCAGAGCAGTTCTTC
CDR3 protein: CASSPLYYPEQFF

clone size: NA
D gene: TRBD1
J gene: TRBJ1-6
V gene: TRBV5-1
CDR3 DNA: TGCGCCAGCAGCTTGGCCTCTGTCCAGGGGGCGCGTTGGAATTCACCCCTCCACTTT
CDR3 protein: CASSLASVQGARWNSPLHF

clone size: few
D gene: NA
J gene: TRBJ2-1
V gene: TRBV4-1
CDR3 DNA: TGCGCCAGCAGCCAAGATCCGGGACTCAACAATGAGCAGTTCTTC
CDR3 protein: CASSQDPGLNNEQFF

clone size: NA
D gene: TRBD2
J gene: TRBJ2-7
V gene: TRBV7-8
CDR3 DNA: TGTGCCAGCAGCTTATTGCCCAGCGGGAGCTCCTACGAGCAGTACTTC
CDR3 protein: CASSLLPSGSSYEQYF

clone size: NA
D gene: NA
J gene: TRBJ2-3
V gene: TRBV7-3
CDR3 DNA: TGTGCCAGCAGCGCGGACACTACAGATACGCAGTATTTT
CDR3 protein: CASSADTTDTQYF

clone size: NA
D gene: TRBD1
J gene: TRBJ2-7
V gene: TRBV15
CDR3 DNA: TGTGCCACCAGCAGATTCCAGGGGGCTAGTTCCTACGAGCAGTACTTC
CDR3 protein: CATSRFQGASSYEQYF

clone size: NA
D gene: TRBD1
J gene: TRBJ2-7
V gene: TRBV28
CDR3 DNA: TGTGCCAGCAGTTCCCGTCAGGGGGCGGGCGAGCAGTACTTC
CDR3 protein: CASSSRQGAGEQYF

clone size: NA
D gene: NA
J gene: TRBJ2-7
V gene: TRBV30
CDR3 DNA: TGTGCCTGGAGTCCATGGAGGGGTTCCTACGAGCAGTACTTC
CDR3 protein: CAWSPWRGSYEQYF

clone size: NA
D gene: TRBD2
J gene: TRBJ2-7
V gene: TRBV27
CDR3 DNA: TGTGCCAGCAGCCGACTAGCGGGGGGCCCCTACGAGCAGTACTTC
CDR3 protein: CASSRLAGGPYEQYF

clone size: NA
D gene: TRBD1
J gene: TRBJ2-7
V gene: TRBV19
CDR3 DNA: TGTGCCAGTAGTATAGGACAGGGGGACTACGAGCAGTACTTC
CDR3 protein: CASSIGQGDYEQYF

clone size: NA
D gene: NA
J gene: TRBJ2-7
V gene: TRBV7-9
CDR3 DNA: TGTGCCAGCAGCCAGCGAGGCGGGCGGGGATCCTACGAGCAGTACTTC
CDR3 protein: CASSQRGGRGSYEQYF

clone size: few
D gene: NA
J gene: TRBJ2-1
V gene: TRBV11-3
CDR3 DNA: TGTGCCAGCAGCTCCACAGAGGGTCGGTACAATGAGCAGTTCTTC
CDR3 protein: CASSSTEGRYNEQFF

clone size: NA
D gene: TRBD1
J gene: TRBJ1-2
V gene: TRBV4-2
CDR3 DNA: TGTGCCAGCAGCCAAGATCCAGGGGGCTTCTATGGCTACACCTTC
CDR3 protein: CASSQDPGGFYGYTF

clone size: NA
D gene: NA
J gene: TRBJ2-1
V gene: TRBV9
CDR3 DNA: TGTGCCAGCAGCGCCGAGGGTCCAATCTACAATGAGCAGTTCTTC
CDR3 protein: CASSAEGPIYNEQFF

clone size: NA
D gene: NA
J gene: TRBJ1-1
V gene: TRBV6-5
CDR3 DNA: TGTGCCAGCAGTTACAGGGGGAACACTGAAGCTTTCTTT
CDR3 protein: CASSYRGNTEAFF

clone size: NA
D gene: TRBD2
J gene: TRBJ2-7
V gene: TRBV4-1
CDR3 DNA: TGCGCCAGCAGCCAGAGGACTAGCGGGAGCGCGGGACTTACGAGCAAGTACTTC
CDR3 protein: CASSQRTSGSAGLTSKYF

clone size: few
D gene: TRBD1
J gene: TRBJ1-4
V gene: TRBV6-6
CDR3 DNA: TGTGCCAGCACCGGGACAGGAGAAGAAAAACTGTTTTTT
CDR3 protein: CASTGTGEEKLFF

clone size: NA
D gene: NA
J gene: TRBJ1-2
V gene: TRBV7-3
CDR3 DNA: TGTGCCAGCAGCGGGCAGGAGGGGTCAGATGGCTACACCTTC
CDR3 protein: CASSGQEGSDGYTF

clone size: NA
D gene: TRBD2
J gene: TRBJ2-7
V gene: TRBV7-2
CDR3 DNA: TGTGCCAGCAGCTTATATGCTAGCGGGAGGGCTTACGAGCAGTACTTC
CDR3 protein: CASSLYASGRAYEQYF

clone size: NA
D gene: NA
J gene: TRBJ1-4
V gene: TRBV18
CDR3 DNA: TGTGCCAGCTCGTCCCTTCACAAGAATGAAAAACTGTTTTTT
CDR3 protein: CASSSLHKNEKLFF

clone size: NA
D gene: TRBD2
J gene: TRBJ2-5
V gene: TRBV6-6
CDR3 DNA: TGTGCCAGCAGTCTAATTAGCGGGAGGGGGGAGACCCAGTACTTC
CDR3 protein: CASSLISGRGETQYF

clone size: NA
D gene: TRBD2
J gene: TRBJ2-1
V gene: TRBV9
CDR3 DNA: TGTGCCAGCAGCTCCTCTAGCGGATCAAATGAGCAGTTCTTC
CDR3 protein: CASSSSSGSNEQFF

clone size: NA
D gene: NA
J gene: TRBJ1-3
V gene: TRBV6-9
CDR3 DNA: TGTGCCAGCAGTTTCCAGTTGGGGCAGGGTCGCTCTGGAAACACCATATATTTT
CDR3 protein: CASSFQLGQGRSGNTIYF

clone size: NA
D gene: NA
J gene: TRBJ2-5
V gene: TRBV7-6
CDR3 DNA: TGTGCCAGCAGCTTAGAAGCGGGCCAAGAGACCCAGTACTTC
CDR3 protein: CASSLEAGQETQYF

clone size: NA
D gene: NA
J gene: TRBJ2-1
V gene: TRBV27
CDR3 DNA: TGTGCCAGCACTCCGGCCGTGGGTTATGCGGTGGATGAGCAGTTCTTC
CDR3 protein: CASTPAVGYAVDEQFF

clone size: NA
D gene: TRBD2
J gene: TRBJ2-5
V gene: TRBV7-2
CDR3 DNA: TGTGCCAGCAGCGCCCGACTAGCGGCAGGCTGGGGGGAGACCCAGTACTTC
CDR3 protein: CASSARLAAGWGETQYF